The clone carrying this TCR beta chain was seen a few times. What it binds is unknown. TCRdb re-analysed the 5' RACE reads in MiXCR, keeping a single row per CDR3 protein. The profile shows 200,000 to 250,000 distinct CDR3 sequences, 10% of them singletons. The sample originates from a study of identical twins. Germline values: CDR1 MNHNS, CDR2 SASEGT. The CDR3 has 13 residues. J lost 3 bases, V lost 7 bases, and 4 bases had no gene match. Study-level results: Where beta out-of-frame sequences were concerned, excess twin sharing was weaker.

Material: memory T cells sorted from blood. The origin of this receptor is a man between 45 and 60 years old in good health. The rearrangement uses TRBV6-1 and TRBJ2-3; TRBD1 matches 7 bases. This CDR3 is CASNDRVTDTQYF. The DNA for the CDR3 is TGTGCCAGCAACGACAGGGTTACAGATACGCAGTATTTT.